This T cell receptor (beta chain) was recovered during a study of T cells in tumors after PD-1 blockade. Study background: Patients received pembrolizumab 200 mg every 3 weeks or cemiplimab 350 mg every 2 weeks. Some patients also took daily vismodegib 150 mg during anti-PD-1 treatment.

Libraries were prepared by immunoSEQ multiplex PCR; TCRdb keeps only in-frame clonotypes and omits some of them. The sample has 5,000 to 6,500 clones, 80% to 85% seen once. CDR3 length: 14 amino acids. Between the trimmed V and J ends, which lost 0 bases and 3 bases, there was a span of 10 bases. The germline V gene encodes CDR1 SGHRS and CDR2 YFSETQ. The clonotype comes from a human donor with advanced basal cell or squamous cell carcinoma (not recorded which). The specimen comprised PBMCs, sampled after anti-PD-1 therapy. This chain joins TRBV5-1 and TRBJ2-7; tentative D call: TRBD1 (5 bases). The CDR3 DNA reads TGCGCCAGCAGCTTGGAGGGGTTTGGCTACGAGCAGTACTTC. Translated: CASSLEGFGYEQYF.